Sequencing of this T cell receptor beta chain was carried out in a study of T cell responses to AZD1222 COVID-19 vaccine. The data were produced by immunoSEQ multiplex PCR, yet TCRdb's version contains in-frame clones alone and is incomplete. The table lists roughly 100,000 clones, 82% of them singletons, with 4% to 6% in the top ten. The CDR3 is made up of 15 amino acids. V lost 5 bases and J 1 base, leaving 15 bases between the germline ends. CDR1 and CDR2 (germline): SGHRS, YFSETQ. Sequencing used peripheral blood, obtained on day 0 of AZD1222 vaccination. V and J are TRBV5-1 and TRBJ1-2; D is ambiguous. This TCR derives from an adult in good health. In DNA form, the CDR3 reads TGCGCCAGCAGTCCCGGGCCTCGGAATAACTATGGCTACACCTTC. Translated, it gives CASSPGPRNNYGYTF.